The 24 T cell receptor beta chains below all came from one sample that was sequenced in a study of T cell responses to AZD1222 COVID-19 vaccine. TCRdb keeps only in-frame clones here, not all; method: immunoSEQ multiplex PCR. The data show 200,000 or so clones, 85% to 95% seen once. Sequenced here: peripheral blood, sampled on day 0 of AZD1222 vaccination. These receptors were taken from an adult in good health.

The chain has TRBV27 and TRBJ1-4, with 8 bases matching TRBD1. The CDR3 spans 15 residues. J gave up 6 bases and V 6 bases, and 9 bases lay outside the gene matches. Germline values: CDR1 MNHEY, CDR2 SMNVEV (reference sequence). CDR3 bases: TGTGCCAGCAGGGTACGACAGGGGTGGGATGAAAAACTGTTTTTT. Translation: CASRVRQGWDEKLFF.

The V gene is TRBV6-6, the J gene TRBJ1-3, with a possible D match to TRBD1 (6 bases). CDR1 and CDR2 from the germline V gene are MNHNY and SVGAGI (reference sequence). This CDR3 region has 18 residues. V shed 5 bases and J shed 0 bases, with 20 bases lying between them. CDR3 sequence reads: CASSPRTETINSGNTIYF. DNA of the CDR3: TGTGCCAGCAGTCCCCGGACAGAAACTATCAACTCTGGAAACACCATATATTTT.

The chain joins TRBV4-3 to TRBJ1-2; D possibly corresponds to TRBD1 (6 bases). The V and J ends lost 1 base and 1 base respectively, with 13 bases between them. The CDR3 spans 16 residues. The germline V gene has CDR1 LGHNA and CDR2 YSLEER. In DNA form, the CDR3 reads TGCGCCAGCAGCCAAGGACAGGCCCGGGGTAACTATGGCTACACCTTC. It yields the protein CASSQGQARGNYGYTF.

The rearrangement links TRBV5-1 to TRBJ1-3; D is unclear. V lost 5 bases, J lost 0 bases, and 9 bases lay in between. The CDR3 totals 14 residues. Germline CDR1 is SGHRS and CDR2 is YFSETQ. The CDR3 protein is CASRYEISGNTIYF. CDR3 sequence (DNA): TGCGCCAGCAGATACGAGATCTCTGGAAACACCATATATTTT.

The rearrangement uses TRBV28 and TRBJ1-1; 8 bases map to TRBD1. The CDR3 totals 13 residues. The J segment lost 6 bases and the V segment lost 6 bases, leaving 6 bases of the junction unmatched. CDR1 and CDR2 from the germline V gene are MDHEN and SYDVKM. The CDR3 here is CASRRLQGAEAFF. The CDR3 DNA reads TGTGCCAGCAGACGCTTACAGGGGGCTGAAGCTTTCTTT.

CDR3 region: CASSPSYHRETNEKLFF. As DNA, the CDR3 is TGTGCCAGCAGTCCATCCTATCACAGGGAAACTAATGAAAAACTGTTTTTT. The rearrangement joins TRBV27 to TRBJ1-4; possibly TRBD1 for D (6 bases). V was trimmed by 5 bases and J by 1 base, leaving 17 bases between them. The CDR3 extends over 17 amino acids. CDR1 and CDR2 (germline): MNHEY, SMNVEV (reference sequence).

This clone was seen once. V and J are TRBV28 and TRBJ2-5; TRBD1 matches at 9 bases. V was clipped by 4 bases and J by 5 bases; unmatched bases: 17. This CDR3 contains 18 residues. The germline V gene encodes CDR1 MDHEN and CDR2 SYDVKM. The CDR3 coding sequence is TGTGCCAGCAGTTACCAAGAGGGCTGGACAGGGGTTTTCGAGACCCAGTACTTC. It translates to CASSYQEGWTGVFETQYF.

This chain joins TRBV9 and TRBJ1-1; D not certain. CDR1 is SGDLS, CDR2 YYNGEE, per germline. This CDR3 is built from 14 residues. With 4 bases removed from V and 1 base from J, the gap between germline ends came to 11 bases. CDR3 bases: TGTGCCAGCAGCCCGAGAGTAGGGAACACTGAAGCTTTCTTT. Protein product: CASSPRVGNTEAFF.

The chain recombines TRBV5-8 with TRBJ1-2; D uncertain. V was pared by 0 bases and J by 8 bases, with 8 bases between. Germline CDR1 and CDR2: SGHTS and YDEGEE. The CDR3 is 12 residues long. The DNA for the CDR3 is TGTGCCAGCAGCTTGGATCGCATAGGCTACACCTTC. Protein product: CASSLDRIGYTF.

This clone was detected only once. The V gene is TRBV10-3, the J gene TRBJ1-4; D not resolved. Between the trimmed V and J ends, which lost 2 bases and 7 bases, there was a span of 11 bases. Germline CDR1 is ENHRY and CDR2 is SYGVKD. The CDR3 is 14 amino acids. CDR3 in amino acids: CAISETRESEKLFF. CDR3 DNA: TGTGCCATCAGTGAGACTCGGGAGAGTGAAAAACTGTTTTTT.

The chain uses TRBV2 and TRBJ1-5; possibly TRBD1 for D (6 bases). The V end was cut by 4 bases, the J end by 0 bases, with 10 bases between. CDR3 length: 15 residues. Germline V gene sequence: CDR1 SNHLY, CDR2 FYNNEI. The CDR3 is CASSGGTNSNQPQHF. The DNA of the CDR3 is TGTGCCAGCAGTGGAGGGACAAATAGCAATCAGCCCCAGCATTTT.

The chain carries TRBV5-5 and TRBJ2-1; perhaps D is TRBD1 or TRBD2 (5 bases each). V shed 5 bases and J shed 5 bases, with 11 bases lying between them. CDR1 is SGHKS and CDR2 is YYEKEE in the germline V gene (reference sequence). This CDR3 is built from 13 residues. CDR3 sequence (DNA): TGTGCCAGCAGTTCGCAGGGACACAATGAGCAGTTCTTC. This sequence encodes CASSSQGHNEQFF.

The genes are TRBV19 and TRBJ2-7, with 8 positions matching TRBD1. The CDR3 length is 14 residues. Germline CDR1 is LNHDA and CDR2 is SQIVND (reference sequence). V shed 7 bases and J 5 bases; nucleotides not matched to a gene: 10. For the CDR3, the DNA is TGTGCCAGTACCTCCGGACAGGGAGTCGACGAGCAGTACTTC. This sequence encodes CASTSGQGVDEQYF. Full variable domain (remainder filled in from reference TRBV19 and TRBJ2-7): DGGITQSPKYLFRKEGQNVTLSCEQNLNHDAMYWYRQDPGQGLRLIYYSQIVNDFQKGDIAEGYSVSREKKESFPLTVTSAQKNPTAFYLCASTSGQGVDEQYFGPGTRLTVT.

The chain recombines TRBV7-6 with TRBJ2-1; TRBD2 matches at 9 bases. Germline values: CDR1 SGHVS, CDR2 FNYEAQ. The CDR3 extends over 15 amino acids. Unmatched junction bases numbered 6, after V lost 5 bases and J lost 4 bases. The CDR3 coding sequence is TGTGCCAGCAGCGTAGGACTAGCGCCTTACAATGAGCAGTTCTTC. Translation gives CASSVGLAPYNEQFF. Drawing the rest from reference TRBV7-6 and TRBJ2-1, the complete variable domain is GAGVSQSPRYKVTKRGQDVALRCDPISGHVSLYWYRQALGQGPEFLTYFNYEAQQDKSGLPNDRFSAERPEGSISTLTIQRTEQRDSAMYRCASSVGLAPYNEQFFGPGTRLTVL.

Here the CDR3 reads CASKQGYTIYF. CDR3 coding DNA: TGTGCCAGCAAACAGGGGTACACCATATATTTT. The chain has TRBV11-2 and TRBJ1-3, with 7 bases fitting TRBD1. Germline loops: CDR1 SGHAT, CDR2 FQNNGV. V dropped 7 bases and J dropped 8; count of bases not matched to a gene: 2. This CDR3 is built from 11 residues.

A single count supports this clone. CDR3 region: CASSYPKAGGNTEAFF. The CDR3 nucleotides are TGTGCCAGCAGTTACCCGAAGGCCGGAGGGAACACTGAAGCTTTCTTT. The chain is built from TRBV6-5 and TRBJ1-1; D not resolved. Germline V gene sequence: CDR1 MNHEY, CDR2 SVGAGI. The V end lost 2 bases, the J end lost 1 base, and 14 bases lay between the germline ends. The CDR3 is 16 residues long.

The chain carries TRBV4-1 and TRBJ1-4, with a weak D call TRBD1 (5 bases). The germline V gene encodes CDR1 MGHRA and CDR2 YSYEKL. The CDR3 consists of 17 residues. Deletions cut 2 bases from V and 1 base from J, with 14 bases between. CDR3 DNA sequence: TGCGCCAGCAGCCAACTTATGAGACAGAGAACTAATGAAAAACTGTTTTTT. Translating gives CASSQLMRQRTNEKLFF.

The gene calls are TRBV5-1 and TRBJ2-7; D perhaps matches TRBD2 (6 bases). Trimming left V 0 bases short and J 3 bases short, with 10 bases between. Germline values: CDR1 SGHRS, CDR2 YFSETQ. This CDR3 has 14 residues. This chain's CDR3 is CASSLAGDVYEQYF. The CDR3 coding sequence is TGCGCCAGCAGCTTGGCGGGGGACGTCTACGAGCAGTACTTC.

This clone was detected once. Other DNA sequences in this specimen translate into the identical CDR3. The chain recombines TRBV24-1 with TRBJ2-2; D is undetermined. The CDR3 is 12 residues long. V lost 6 bases and J lost 1, with 2 bases in between. Germline lookup yields CDR1 KGHDR and CDR2 SFDVKD. The CDR3 bases are TGTGCCACCAGTCAGAACACCGGGGAGCTGTTTTTT. Amino acids: CATSQNTGELFF.

The chain carries TRBV3-1 (or the pseudogene TRBV3-2) and TRBJ1-6; D unclear. V lost 0 bases and J lost 11, with 8 bases in between. CDR3 length equals 13 residues. Germline V gives CDR1 LGHDT, CDR2 YNNKEL (reference sequence). CDR3 DNA sequence: TGTGCCAGCAGCCAAGATTTGGGGACACCCCTCCACTTT. Translating gives CASSQDLGTPLHF.

The chain combines TRBV6-6 with TRBJ2-7; D unclear. Germline V gives CDR1 MNHNY, CDR2 SVGAGI (reference sequence). The CDR3 loop spans 13 amino acids. Trimming cost V 7 bases and J 6 bases, with 16 bases left between them. DNA for the CDR3: TGTGCCAGCAACGGGCTACCCGTAGCCGAGCAGTACGTC. It encodes CASNGLPVAEQYV.

The chain links TRBV14 to TRBJ2-3; D assignment may be TRBD1 or TRBD2 (5 bases each). CDR1 and CDR2 from the germline V gene are SGHDN and FVKESK. The CDR3 length is 15 residues. V was pared by 4 bases and J by 1 base, with 12 bases between. DNA for the CDR3: TGTGCCAGCAGCCCGGGACCTGGGGGCACAGATACGCAGTATTTT. Encoded protein: CASSPGPGGTDTQYF.

The V call is TRBV27, the J call TRBJ2-7; TRBD2 matches at 9 bases. The CDR3 extends over 16 amino acids. After removal of 2 bases from V and 0 bases from J, the junction contained 5 bases not matched to a gene. The germline gives CDR1 MNHEY, CDR2 SMNVEV (reference sequence). CDR3 sequence: CASSLKSSGTSYEQYF. CDR3 bases: TGTGCCAGCAGTTTAAAGTCTAGCGGGACCTCCTACGAGCAGTACTTC.

V usage is TRBV6-6 and J usage is TRBJ1-4; D ambiguous. The CDR3 runs 16 residues. CDR1 is MNHNY, CDR2 SVGAGI, per germline (reference sequence). Deletions cut 2 bases from V and 4 bases from J, with 14 bases between. CDR3 in DNA: TGTGCCAGCAGTTACGAGTTGGCACGGGGTAATGAAAAACTGTTTTTT. It specifies CASSYELARGNEKLFF.